This T cell receptor beta chain was observed in a study of blood T cell repertoires in COVID-19. Assay used: immunoSEQ multiplex PCR; TCRdb lists only in-frame clones, some missing. The data contain approximately 400,000 clones, approximately 90% of them seen just once; the ten biggest clones take up 0.8% to 0.9%. The germline V gene has CDR1 MRHNA and CDR2 SNTAGT. Between the trimmed V and J ends, which lost 6 bases and 6 bases, there was a span of 13 bases. The CDR3 length is 13 residues. The gene calls are TRBV6-4 and TRBJ2-3, with D tentatively TRBD2 (6 bases). The clonotype comes from a woman aged 40 to 50 who had been exposed to COVID-19. The sample comprised PBMCs or T cells enriched from blood (not recorded which). CDR3 region: CASSRETRDTQYF. The CDR3 DNA follows: TGTGCCAGCAGCCGGGAGACCAGGGATACGCAGTATTTT.